This T cell receptor (beta chain) was documented in a study of T cell clones after liver transplantation. Study summary: Third-party-reactive TCRbeta sequences from pre-transplant mixed lymphocyte reactions served as antigen-independent comparators. Tolerant meant at least one year fully off immunosuppression without liver enzymes above twice normal.

The CDR3 length is 15 residues. V was clipped by 2 bases and J by 5 bases, with 13 bases between them. Germline values: CDR1 KGHSH, CDR2 LQKENI. Clones were sequenced by immunoSEQ multiplex PCR, and TCRdb holds only the in-frame ones, with some missing. The data contain tens of thousands of clones, 70% of them singletons. This clone showed up just a few times. The sample here was CD4+ T cells from blood, taken at the approximately 16-month timepoint. The chain recombines TRBV18 with TRBJ1-5; tentatively, D is TRBD1 (5 bases). This receptor was obtained from a human patient who received a liver transplant. Some T cells may have come from the graft donor. CDR3 loop: CASSPEGAGDQPQHF. In DNA, the CDR3 is TGTGCCAGCTCACCAGAAGGGGCGGGAGATCAGCCCCAGCATTTT.